A single sample gave rise to the 25 T cell receptor beta chains below, sequenced in a study of Ad26.COV2.S vaccination and SARS-CoV-2 variants. Treatment meaning: around 19 received Ad26.COV2.S at low or high dose, single or two shots; about 5 received placebo; per-sample allocation not given. Samples analyzed were those drawn on day 63 after the first vaccine or placebo injection. TCRdb's copy holds only in-frame clones and misses some; the assay was immunoSEQ multiplex PCR. The sample shows around 300,000 clones, roughly 90% of them seen only once. The starting material was peripheral blood, obtained in a trial of Ad26.COV2.S vaccine versus placebo. The receptors shown here come from a person aged 18-65 years who received the Ad26.COV2.S COVID-19 vaccine or a placebo.

The rearrangement joins TRBV5-6 to TRBJ1-2, with a tentative D call TRBD1 (5 bases). This CDR3 is built from 11 residues. With 4 bases removed from V and 7 bases from J, the gap between germline ends came to 8 bases. Germline loops: CDR1 SGHDT, CDR2 YYEEEE. The CDR3 DNA is TGTGCCAGCAGCCCGGGGGGTGGCTACACCTTC. This encodes CASSPGGGYTF.

The chain carries TRBV5-8 and TRBJ1-5; D possibly corresponds to TRBD1 (6 bases). Germline V gene lookup returns CDR1 SGHTS and CDR2 YDEGEE. This CDR3 comprises 20 residues. Trimming took 3 bases from V and 9 from J, leaving 34 bases between them. The CDR3 protein is CASSSAGVVATGSYIGPQHF. The CDR3 coding sequence is TGTGCCAGCAGCTCAGCAGGGGTGGTGGCGACGGGGTCGTATATCGGGCCCCAGCATTTT.

As regards this clone: Other DNA sequences of this sample code for an identical CDR3. The chain uses TRBV5-6 and TRBJ2-2; maybe TRBD1 (6 bases). The CDR3 extends over 14 amino acids. Germline V gives CDR1 SGHDT, CDR2 YYEEEE. With 4 bases removed from V and 1 base from J, the gap between germline ends came to 8 bases. The chain's CDR3 is CASSLGQNTGELFF. Here the CDR3 DNA reads TGTGCCAGCAGCCTGGGACAGAACACCGGGGAGCTGTTTTTT.

The chain links TRBV6-5 to TRBJ2-7; 8 bases match TRBD1. Germline values: CDR1 MNHEY, CDR2 SVGAGI. Unmatched junction bases numbered 4, after V lost 6 bases and J lost 3 bases. The CDR3 is made up of 13 amino acids. CDR3: CASRRGQGYEQYF. The CDR3 coding sequence is TGTGCCAGCAGGAGAGGACAGGGCTACGAGCAGTACTTC.

The chain joins TRBV7-9 to TRBJ2-3; 7 bases align to TRBD2. Germline assignment: CDR1 SEHNR and CDR2 FQNEAQ (reference sequence). The trim removed 1 base at V and 4 bases at J, leaving 8 bases unmatched. There are 16 residues in the CDR3. This CDR3 is CASSLGWETSPDTQYF. The CDR3 bases are TGTGCCAGCAGCTTAGGGTGGGAGACTAGCCCAGATACGCAGTATTTT.

This chain uses TRBV12-5 with TRBJ2-3; TRBD2 matches 10 bases. V trimming: 7 bases; J trimming: 4 bases; junction bases outside the gene matches: 8. Per germline, CDR1 LGHNT and CDR2 FRNRAP. The CDR3 sequence is 15 residues long. CDR3 nucleotides: TGTGCTAGTGCCCAGGGACTAGCGTTCTCAGATACGCAGTATTTT. This codes for CASAQGLAFSDTQYF. The full variable domain, rest sourced from reference TRBV12-5 and TRBJ2-3, is DARVTQTPRHKVTEMGQEVTMRCQPILGHNTVFWYRQTMMQGLELLAYFRNRAPLDDSGMPKDRFSAEMPDATLATLKIQPSEPRDSAVYFCASAQGLAFSDTQYFGPGTRLTVL.

Only one count was recorded for this clone. The chain joins TRBV30 to TRBJ1-2; 8 bases match TRBD1. The V and J ends lost 2 bases and 4 bases, in that order; junction bases with no gene match: 6. CDR1 and CDR2 from the germline V gene are GTSNPN and SVGIG (reference sequence). The CDR3 extends over 14 amino acids. DNA for the CDR3: TGTGCCTGGAGTCATGGACAGGGACTCTATGGCTACACCTTC. This encodes CAWSHGQGLYGYTF.

The V and J genes are TRBV19 and TRBJ2-1; 11 bases are a match to TRBD1. The V gene's germline CDR1 is LNHDA and CDR2 SQIVND (reference sequence). The CDR3 is 15 amino acids. The V gene end was trimmed by 4 bases and the J gene end by 2 bases; junction bases not matched to a gene: 1. The CDR3 nucleotides are TGTGCCAGTAGTAAGGACAGGGGGCCCTACAATGAGCAGTTCTTC. Protein product: CASSKDRGPYNEQFF.

The chain combines TRBV7-3 with TRBJ2-6, with a possible D match to TRBD1 (6 bases). The CDR3 is 18 amino acids. Germline V gene sequence: CDR1 SGHTA, CDR2 FQGTGA. Between the trimmed V and J ends, which lost 2 bases and 2 bases, there was a span of 16 bases. CDR3 coding DNA: TGTGCCAGCAGCTTAGCCAATTACAGGGTTCCTGGGGCCAACGTCCTGACTTTC. Translation gives CASSLANYRVPGANVLTF.

V usage is TRBV7-9 and J usage is TRBJ1-2; D is perhaps TRBD1 (6 bases). Trimming removed 4 bases at V and 8 bases at J, with 20 bases between. The CDR3 length is 15 residues. Germline CDR1 SEHNR, CDR2 FQNEAQ (reference sequence). The CDR3 region has the DNA TGTGCCAGCAGCTCCTCCGGGACACGCGAGGAGGGCTACACCTTC. This translates into CASSSSGTREEGYTF.

The rearrangement links TRBV6-2 or TRBV6-3 to TRBJ2-5; D unresolved. This CDR3 comprises 14 residues. The germline V and J ends were trimmed by 6 bases and 7 bases, with 18 bases remaining between them. Germline V gene sequence: CDR1 MNHEY, CDR2 SVGEGT. Here the CDR3 reads CASSLSLLQSTQYF. The CDR3 nucleotides are TGTGCCAGCAGCCTAAGCCTGCTACAATCGACCCAGTACTTC.

V is TRBV6-5 and J is TRBJ1-4; D uncertain. Deletions cut 0 bases from V and 5 bases from J, with 10 bases between. Germline V gene sequence: CDR1 MNHEY, CDR2 SVGAGI. The CDR3 has 15 residues. The chain's CDR3 is CASSYSGGGNEKLFF. Here the CDR3 DNA reads TGTGCCAGCAGTTACTCGGGAGGAGGGAATGAAAAACTGTTTTTT.

The V and J genes are TRBV7-9 and TRBJ2-3; D is possibly TRBD2 (7 bases). Germline V CDR1 and CDR2: SEHNR, FQNEAQ (reference sequence). This CDR3 comprises 16 residues. Trimming left V 5 bases short and J 2 bases short, with 17 bases between. The CDR3 reads CASSPAAGAYTDTQYF. CDR3 in DNA: TGTGCCAGCAGCCCAGCCGCGGGGGCATACACAGATACGCAGTATTTT.

This sequence joins TRBV11-2 and TRBJ1-1, with a possible D match to TRBD1 (5 bases). Trimming removed 7 bases from V and 11 bases from J, with 17 bases in between. This CDR3 spans 12 amino acids. Germline values: CDR1 SGHAT, CDR2 FQNNGV. The CDR3, as DNA: TGTGCCAGCACAGTCCAGGGTGGAACGGCTTTCTTT. It is translated as CASTVQGGTAFF.

V usage is TRBV10-3 and J usage is TRBJ1-1, with a weak D call TRBD1 (5 bases). Trimming removed 2 bases at V and 10 bases at J, with 11 bases between. This CDR3 has 12 residues. CDR1 is ENHRY and CDR2 is SYGVKD in the germline V gene. Written as DNA, the CDR3 is TGTGCCATCAGTGAGGGAACTGGGGGAGCTTTCTTT. It codes for CAISEGTGGAFF.

This clone was recorded only once. This sequence joins TRBV6-1 and TRBJ1-1; D ambiguous. V was pared by 0 bases and J by 0 bases, with 5 bases between. In germline, CDR1 is MNHNS, CDR2 SASEGT. The length of the CDR3 is 14 residues. CDR3 protein: CASSEAGLNTEAFF. The CDR3 bases are TGTGCCAGCAGTGAAGCCGGATTGAACACTGAAGCTTTCTTT.

The chain links TRBV7-2 to TRBJ2-2; possible D gene TRBD2, 6 bases. Germline V gives CDR1 SGHTA, CDR2 FQGNSA. The CDR3 has 15 amino acids. Trimming took off 6 bases at V and 5 bases at J, with 16 bases between the two ends. The CDR3 coding sequence is TGTGCCAGCAGAGCCGGGACTTATCAGACCGGGGAGCTGTTTTTT. This sequence encodes CASRAGTYQTGELFF.

The chain joins TRBV9 to TRBJ1-2; D not resolved. The V gene lost 0 bases and the J gene lost 2 bases, with 8 bases spanning the gap. Germline V gene data show CDR1 as SGDLS and CDR2 as YYNGEE. The CDR3 has 14 amino acids. The CDR3 DNA follows: TGTGCCAGCAGCGTAGGACGGATAAACTATGGCTACACCTTC. Translation: CASSVGRINYGYTF.

This sequence joins TRBV4-1 and TRBJ1-2; the match to TRBD1 covers 9 bases. Per germline, CDR1 MGHRA and CDR2 YSYEKL. The CDR3 is 15 amino acids. The J segment lost 6 bases and the V segment lost 2 bases, leaving 7 bases of the junction unmatched. CDR3 residues: CASSQTPGQGDGYTF. The CDR3 DNA reads TGCGCCAGCAGCCAAACTCCGGGACAGGGTGATGGCTACACCTTC.

The chain employs TRBV10-3 and TRBJ1-3, with D hard to call. Deletions cut 5 bases from V and 0 bases from J, with 11 bases between. Per the germline V gene, CDR1 is ENHRY and CDR2 is SYGVKD. The CDR3 runs to 15 residues. The CDR3 protein is CAISRTPSSGNTIYF. The CDR3 DNA reads TGTGCCATCAGTAGGACCCCGAGCTCTGGAAACACCATATATTTT.

This rearrangement joins TRBV2 to TRBJ2-7; tentatively, D is TRBD1 or TRBD2 (5 bases each). V was trimmed by 3 bases and J by 5 bases, leaving 8 bases between them. CDR3 length: 12 residues. Germline lookup yields CDR1 SNHLY and CDR2 FYNNEI. The CDR3 here is CASSEGEHEQYF. CDR3 in DNA: TGTGCCAGCAGTGAGGGGGAGCACGAGCAGTACTTC. Variable domain in full (rest from reference TRBV2 and TRBJ2-7): EPEVTQTPSHQVTQMGQEVILRCVPISNHLYFYWYRQILGQKVEFLVSFYNNEISEKSEIFDDQFSVERPDGSNFTLKIRSTKLEDSAMYFCASSEGEHEQYFGPGTRLTVT.

The V and J genes are TRBV21-1 and TRBJ2-7; TRBD2 is the table's D call and was not checked against the DNA. TRBV21-1 has pseudogene status. This CDR3 region has 16 residues. The CDR3 sequence is CASSNDRGSITYEQYF. As DNA, the CDR3 is TGTGCCAGCAGCAATGACCGGGGATCAATTACCTACGAGCAGTACTTC.

The rearrangement joins TRBV10-3 to TRBJ1-2, with 9 bases matching TRBD1. The J segment lost 7 bases and the V segment lost 6 bases, leaving 9 bases of the junction unmatched. Germline CDR1 and CDR2: ENHRY and SYGVKD. This CDR3 is built from 14 residues. CDR3 bases: TGTGCCATCAGCCCCCGGACAGGGGATGCTGGCTACACCTTC. Translation gives CAISPRTGDAGYTF.

J is TRBJ1-3 and V is TRBV7-9; no clear D. This CDR3 contains 16 residues. Trimming shortened V by 5 bases and J by 0 bases, and 14 bases separated the two germline ends. Germline V gene sequence: CDR1 SEHNR, CDR2 FQNEAQ (reference sequence). In nucleotides, the CDR3 is TGTGCCAGCAGCCGCGACGGGCAGTTCTCTGGAAACACCATATATTTT. It yields the protein CASSRDGQFSGNTIYF.

The V call is TRBV7-8, the J call TRBJ1-5; D is perhaps TRBD1 (6 bases). Germline V gene sequence: CDR1 SGHVS, CDR2 FQNEAQ. The CDR3 spans 16 residues. Trimming stripped 1 base from V and 5 bases from J, with 15 bases between. The DNA for the CDR3 is TGTGCCAGCAGCTTAGGGCTACGGCAGGGGCATCAGCCCCAGCATTTT. Amino acids: CASSLGLRQGHQPQHF.